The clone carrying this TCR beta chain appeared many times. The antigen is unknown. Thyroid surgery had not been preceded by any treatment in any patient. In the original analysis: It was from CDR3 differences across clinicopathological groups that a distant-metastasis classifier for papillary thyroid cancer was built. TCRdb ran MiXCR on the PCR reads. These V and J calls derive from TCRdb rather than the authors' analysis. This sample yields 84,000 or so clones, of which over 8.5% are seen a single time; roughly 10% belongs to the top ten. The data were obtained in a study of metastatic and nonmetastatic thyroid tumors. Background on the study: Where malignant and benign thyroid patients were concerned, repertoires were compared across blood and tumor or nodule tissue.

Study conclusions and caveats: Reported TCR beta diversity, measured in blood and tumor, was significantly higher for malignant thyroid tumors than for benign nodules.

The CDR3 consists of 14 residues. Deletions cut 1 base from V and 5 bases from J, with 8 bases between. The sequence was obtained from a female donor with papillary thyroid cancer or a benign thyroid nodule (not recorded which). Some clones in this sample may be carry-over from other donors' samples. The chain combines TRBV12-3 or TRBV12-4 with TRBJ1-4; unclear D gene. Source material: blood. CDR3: CASSLGQSNEKLFF. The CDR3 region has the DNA TGTGCCAGCAGTTTAGGGCAGAGCAATGAAAAACTGTTTTTT.